These 28 T cell receptor beta chains were sequenced from one sample in a study of blood T cell repertoires in COVID-19. Here immunoSEQ multiplex PCR was the method, and the copy in TCRdb shows in-frame clones only, minus some. The table has 100,000 to 150,000 clones, around 79% seen once. The sequencing input was peripheral blood. The receptor source for this set is a man aged 50-60 years with acute or convalescent COVID-19.

The chain links TRBV4-1 to TRBJ2-2, with TRBD2 identical over 13 bases. Germline trimming cut 0 bases from V and 9 bases from J; bases unmatched to any gene: 1. From germline, CDR1 is MGHRA and CDR2 YSYEKL. CDR3 length equals 15 residues. CDR3 nucleotides: TGCGCCAGCAGCCAAGAACTAGCGGGGGGGAGGGAGCTGTTTTTT. Protein: CASSQELAGGRELFF.

The genes are TRBV5-5 and TRBJ2-1, with 7 bases matching TRBD1. V shed 4 bases, J shed 2 bases, and the junction held 6 bases outside the gene matches. The CDR3 extends over 15 amino acids. The germline gives CDR1 SGHKS, CDR2 YYEKEE (reference sequence). As DNA, the CDR3 is TGTGCCAGCAGCGGCCGGGACAGAACCTACAATGAGCAGTTCTTC. Its protein product is CASSGRDRTYNEQFF.

This clone has only one observation. V usage is TRBV4-1 and J usage is TRBJ2-7; possibly TRBD1 for D (6 bases). Trimming took 3 bases from V and 1 from J, leaving 13 bases between them. The CDR3 is 15 amino acids. CDR1 and CDR2 (germline): MGHRA, YSYEKL. The CDR3 region has the DNA TGCGCCAGCAGCCAGTCCCAGGGGTCTTCCTACGAGCAGTACTTC. It codes for CASSQSQGSSYEQYF.

The chain recombines TRBV10-3 with TRBJ1-3, with D tentatively TRBD1 (6 bases). The CDR3 consists of 22 residues. Germline CDR1 and CDR2: ENHRY and SYGVKD. V was trimmed by 0 bases and J by 0 bases, leaving 27 bases between them. The CDR3 DNA follows: TGTGCCATCAGTGAGTCTCCCTGGAGGGGGGGAGATGGAGCTTCCTCTGGAAACACCATATATTTT. As protein: CAISESPWRGGDGASSGNTIYF.

This chain links TRBV30 with TRBJ1-2, with D possibly TRBD1 on 5 matching bases. This CDR3 is built from 13 residues. CDR1 and CDR2 (germline): GTSNPN, SVGIG (reference sequence). V was shortened by 1 base and J by 4 bases, with 10 bases between the two germline ends. CDR3 nucleotide sequence: TGTGCCTGGAGTGCCCAGGGACTCTATGGCTACACCTTC. This gives the protein CAWSAQGLYGYTF.

The J gene is TRBJ1-5, the V gene TRBV18; no clear D gene. With 3 bases removed from V and 0 bases from J, the gap between germline ends came to 18 bases. Germline loops: CDR1 KGHSH, CDR2 LQKENI. The CDR3 has 18 amino acids. The CDR3 reads CASSPWRASGYSNQPQHF. Here the CDR3 DNA reads TGTGCCAGCTCACCGTGGAGGGCTTCGGGTTATAGCAATCAGCCCCAGCATTTT. Looking up the rest from reference TRBV18 and TRBJ1-5 gives the full variable domain: NAGVMQNPRHLVRRRGQEARLRCSPMKGHSHVYWYRQLPEEGLKFMVYLQKENIIDESGMPKERFSAEFPKEGPSILRIQQVVRGDSAAYFCASSPWRASGYSNQPQHFGDGTRLSIL.

This clone was detected only a few times. The gene calls are TRBV14 and TRBJ1-1; 8 bases line up with TRBD1. CDR3 length equals 19 residues. Germline-derived CDR1 and CDR2 are SGHDN and FVKESK. With 1 base clipped from V and 0 bases from J, the junction kept 13 bases outside the gene matches. The CDR3 is CASSQVERWDRYMNTEAFF. The CDR3 nucleotides read TGTGCCAGCAGCCAAGTAGAGCGTTGGGACAGGTACATGAACACTGAAGCTTTCTTT.

The chain recombines TRBV11-2 with TRBJ2-1; 15 bases agree with TRBD2. Germline CDR1 SGHAT, CDR2 FQNNGV. CDR3 length equals 17 residues. The V gene end was trimmed by 5 bases and the J gene end by 6 bases; junction bases not matched to a gene: 8. CDR3 nucleotide sequence: TGTGCCAGCAGCATTGGACTAGCGGGAGGGCGGAGCAATGAGCAGTTCTTC. This sequence encodes CASSIGLAGGRSNEQFF. The complete variable domain, with remaining parts taken from reference TRBV11-2 and TRBJ2-1, reads EAGVAQSPRYKIIEKRQSVAFWCNPISGHATLYWYQQILGQGPKLLIQFQNNGVVDDSQLPKDRFSAERLKGVDSTLKIQPAKLEDSAVYLCASSIGLAGGRSNEQFFGPGTRLTVL.

V is TRBV19 and J is TRBJ2-1, with TRBD1 as a possible D gene (6 bases). V dropped 6 bases and J dropped 5 bases, with 8 bases sitting between them. The CDR3 spans 12 residues. Germline CDR1 and CDR2: LNHDA and SQIVND (reference sequence). CDR3 in amino acids: CASRYRDNEQFF. CDR3 coding DNA: TGTGCCAGTAGATACAGGGACAATGAGCAGTTCTTC.

The V gene is TRBV18, the J gene TRBJ1-6, with 8 positions matching TRBD1. In germline, CDR1 is KGHSH, CDR2 LQKENI. The ends lost 2 bases at V and 11 bases at J; junction bases unmatched: 11. The CDR3 loop spans 16 amino acids. This CDR3 is CASSPKTGVFGAPLHF. The CDR3 DNA reads as TGTGCCAGCTCACCAAAGACAGGGGTTTTTGGAGCACCCCTCCACTTT.

The chain carries TRBV27 and TRBJ1-2; 7 bases are shared with TRBD1. The CDR3 extends over 15 amino acids. Losses at the gene ends were 5 bases for V and 3 bases for J; bases not matched to a gene: 9. Germline V CDR1 and CDR2: MNHEY, SMNVEV (reference sequence). Written as DNA, the CDR3 is TGTGCCAGCAGTCCGCGACAGGGTTTTGACTATGGCTACACCTTC. This sequence encodes CASSPRQGFDYGYTF.

The chain joins TRBV5-4 to TRBJ1-3; TRBD1 is a possible D gene (6 bases). Germline V CDR1 and CDR2: SGHNT, YYREEE (reference sequence). The CDR3 runs 15 residues. V was trimmed by 3 bases and J by 0 bases, leaving 10 bases between them. The CDR3 coding sequence is TGTGCCAGCAGCTCCGACAGGTTCTCTGGAAACACCATATATTTT. Its protein product is CASSSDRFSGNTIYF.

The chain combines TRBV7-9 with TRBJ2-5; TRBD2 matches 12 bases. The germline V gene has CDR1 SEHNR and CDR2 FQNEAQ (reference sequence). Losses at the gene ends were 5 bases for V and 5 bases for J; bases not matched to a gene: 6. There are 15 residues in the CDR3. Here the CDR3 DNA reads TGTGCCAGCAGCCCGACTAGCGGGAGTTGGGAGACCCAGTACTTC. Translation gives CASSPTSGSWETQYF.

This clone was picked up one time. The chain uses TRBV5-4 and TRBJ1-1, with D unresolved. Trimming removed 2 bases from V and 4 bases from J, with 15 bases in between. Germline-derived CDR1 and CDR2 are SGHNT and YYREEE (reference sequence). This CDR3 has 15 amino acids. The CDR3 protein is CASSLPIGGLTEAFF. The CDR3 region has the DNA TGTGCCAGCAGCTTACCGATCGGAGGGCTCACTGAAGCTTTCTTT.

The rearrangement links TRBV5-1 to TRBJ2-5; TRBD1 matches at 9 bases. CDR1 and CDR2 (germline): SGHRS, YFSETQ. This CDR3 has 18 residues. V dropped 3 bases and J dropped 4; count of bases not matched to a gene: 16. The CDR3 DNA follows: TGCGCCAGCAGCTACGCTCCGGGACAGGGTCTAATAATAGAGACCCAGTACTTC. This translates into CASSYAPGQGLIIETQYF.

The chain combines TRBV18 with TRBJ2-4; 8 nucleotides align to TRBD1. V trimming: 5 bases; J trimming: 0 bases; junction bases outside the gene matches: 3. CDR3 size: 15 residues. Germline V lookup: CDR1 KGHSH, CDR2 LQKENI. The CDR3 sequence is CASSMTGEAKNIQYF. The CDR3, as DNA: TGTGCCAGCTCAATGACAGGGGAAGCCAAAAACATTCAGTACTTC.

V and J are TRBV6-4 and TRBJ1-6; TRBD1 might be the D (6 bases). The V end lost 6 bases, the J end lost 10 bases, and 16 bases lay between the germline ends. CDR1 and CDR2 from the germline V gene are MRHNA and SNTAGT. There are 14 residues in the CDR3. The CDR3 nucleotides read TGTGCCAGCAGCACAGGGTTCTTGGGATCACCCCTCCACTTT. Amino acid sequence: CASSTGFLGSPLHF.

The chain is built from TRBV19 and TRBJ1-5; D is unclear. There are 16 residues in the CDR3. V lost 4 bases and J lost 1, with 14 bases in between. Per germline, CDR1 LNHDA and CDR2 SQIVND (reference sequence). CDR3 region: CASSSPRSASNQPQHF. The CDR3 DNA reads TGTGCCAGTAGTAGCCCCCGGTCAGCGAGCAATCAGCCCCAGCATTTT.

This clone has only one observation. This rearrangement joins TRBV5-4 to TRBJ1-5, with 9 bases fitting TRBD1. The germline V gene encodes CDR1 SGHNT and CDR2 YYREEE (reference sequence). After removal of 0 bases from V and 6 bases from J, the junction contained 10 bases not matched to a gene. The CDR3 is 17 residues long. The CDR3 spells CASSLGPLQGAGQPQHF. DNA of the CDR3: TGTGCCAGCAGCTTGGGTCCCCTACAGGGGGCAGGTCAGCCCCAGCATTTT. The full variable domain, with the rest looked up from reference TRBV5-4 and TRBJ1-5, is ETGVTQSPTHLIKTRGQQVTLRCSSQSGHNTVSWYQQALGQGPQFIFQYYREEENGRGNFPPRFSGLQFPNYSSELNVNALELDDSALYLCASSLGPLQGAGQPQHFGDGTRLSIL.

The chain couples TRBV7-9 to TRBJ1-1; D is unresolved. V shed 0 bases and J shed 7 bases, with 12 bases lying between them. The CDR3 spans 14 residues. Per the germline V gene, CDR1 is SEHNR and CDR2 is FQNEAQ (reference sequence). CDR3 DNA: TGTGCCAGCAGCTTAGCTCGCGAGGTTCTTGAAGCTTTCTTT. Its protein is CASSLAREVLEAFF.

The CDR3 nucleotides read TGTGCCAGCAGCATCGTAATTTCTTGGTTCTTC. Protein product: CASSIVISWFF. V gene TRBV7-9 combines with J gene TRBJ2-1; D gene ambiguous. The CDR3 loop spans 11 amino acids. Germline V gene data show CDR1 as SEHNR and CDR2 as FQNEAQ (reference sequence). Trimming stripped 5 bases from V and 15 bases from J, with 14 bases between.

The J gene is TRBJ1-1, the V gene TRBV28, with D unresolved. V was clipped by 3 bases and J by 0 bases, with 11 bases between them. Germline V gene lookup returns CDR1 MDHEN and CDR2 SYDVKM. This CDR3 comprises 15 residues. CDR3 region: CASSFVAIVNTEAFF. The CDR3 nucleotides read TGTGCCAGCAGTTTCGTAGCCATCGTGAACACTGAAGCTTTCTTT.

This chain joins TRBV5-8 and TRBJ2-5; 7 positions agree with TRBD2. This CDR3 comprises 14 residues. The J segment lost 9 bases and the V segment lost 0 bases, leaving 8 bases of the junction unmatched. Germline loops: CDR1 SGHTS, CDR2 YDEGEE. The CDR3 region has the DNA TGTGCCAGCAGCTTGGTTGGCGGGGGTGTGGCCCAGTACTTC. Translating it yields CASSLVGGGVAQYF.

This chain uses TRBV5-1 with TRBJ2-1; D is perhaps TRBD1 (6 bases). The CDR3 totals 12 residues. Trimming took 0 bases from V and 9 from J, leaving 7 bases between them. Germline V gene lookup returns CDR1 SGHRS and CDR2 YFSETQ. The CDR3 spells CASSLEGGEQFF. In DNA form, the CDR3 reads TGCGCCAGCAGCTTGGAAGGGGGTGAGCAGTTCTTC.

This sequence joins TRBV10-3 and TRBJ2-7, with TRBD1 identical over 7 bases. V shed 0 bases and J 4 bases; nucleotides not matched to a gene: 6. Looked up from germline, CDR1 is ENHRY and CDR2 is SYGVKD. The CDR3 consists of 15 residues. CDR3 residues: CAISESGQRMYEQYF. In DNA, the CDR3 is TGTGCCATCAGTGAGTCGGGACAGCGGATGTACGAGCAGTACTTC.

The rearrangement joins TRBV19 to TRBJ2-1; D possibly corresponds to TRBD2 (6 bases). This CDR3 has 14 amino acids. Trimming removed 6 bases from V and 5 bases from J, with 14 bases in between. Germline loops: CDR1 LNHDA, CDR2 SQIVND (reference sequence). The CDR3 protein is CASRVGRRNNEQFF. CDR3 nucleotides: TGTGCCAGTAGAGTAGGGAGGCGGAACAATGAGCAGTTCTTC.

V and J are TRBV13 and TRBJ1-1; 8 bases map to TRBD1. V shed 4 bases, J shed 5 bases, and the junction held 9 bases outside the gene matches. Looked up from germline, CDR1 is PRHDT and CDR2 is FYEKMQ (reference sequence). There are 15 residues in the CDR3. The CDR3 protein is CASSSGGQGATEAFF. The CDR3, as DNA: TGTGCCAGCAGCTCGGGGGGCCAGGGGGCAACTGAAGCTTTCTTT.

This clone was recorded a few times. The chain joins TRBV12-3 or TRBV12-4 to TRBJ2-3; 7 bases align to TRBD2. After removal of 5 bases from V and 6 bases from J, the junction contained 2 bases not matched to a gene. This CDR3 is built from 12 residues. CDR3 DNA sequence: TGTGCCAGCAGTGCACTAGCGGATACGCAGTATTTT. It yields the protein CASSALADTQYF.